This record concerns one T cell receptor (beta chain) sequence. The entry originates in a study of shared clonotypes between healthy human individuals. The junction had 10 bases not matched to a gene; V was cut back by 9 bases and J by 3 bases. Germline-derived CDR1 and CDR2 are MGHDK and SYGVNS. This CDR3 has 14 amino acids. Combination of CD45RO+ cells with CCR7-negative CD45RA+ TemRA cells was used for CD8 memory. Sequenced by immunoSEQ multiplex PCR; TCRdb stores in-frame clones only, minus some. The table shows over 95,000 clones, with about 62% occurring only once. The rearrangement uses TRBV25-1 and TRBJ2-7, with 8 bases that match TRBD2. The TCR sequence derives from a woman aged 30 to 39 in good health. The sequenced material came from memory CD8+ T cells sorted from blood. The sample's subset: CD45RO+ cells pooled with CCR7-negative TemRA cells. The CDR3 DNA follows: TGTGCCAGTACCCAATCGGGGGGGGACTACGAGCAGTACTTC. Encoded protein: CASTQSGGDYEQYF.